This TCR beta chain was captured by sequencing in a study of blood T cell repertoires in COVID-19. For the study at large: Both acute and convalescent COVID-19 samples were obtained from the United States, Italy and Spain. From T cells, B-cell-depleted T cells, or PBMCs came the material, which was cDNA or gDNA.

This CDR3 comprises 18 residues. After removal of 5 bases from V and 9 bases from J, the junction contained 20 bases not matched to a gene. The germline CDR1 and CDR2 sequences are PRHDT and FYEKMQ (reference sequence). In the original workflow: Reference gene primer amplification yielded estimated nucleated cell counts. This table comes from immunoSEQ multiplex PCR, and its TCRdb copy is limited to in-frame clones, with some not included. The D gene and trimming were derived from the DNA, and the V and J assignments and clone size from that table. The sample shows 200,000 to 250,000 clones, around 80% of them seen only once.

This chain joins TRBV13 and TRBJ2-1; 9 bases align to TRBD2. The clonotype was recovered from a woman in her 70s with acute or convalescent COVID-19. The sample consisted of peripheral blood. CDR3 residues: CASSPTTTFAGGPGEQFF. The CDR3 DNA sequence: TGTGCCAGCAGCCCAACAACGACCTTCGCGGGGGGGCCGGGTGAGCAGTTCTTC.